The 11 T cell receptor beta chains below were found in one sample sequenced in a study of T cell clonotyping in hematopoietic cell transplantation. Measured with immunoSEQ multiplex PCR; TCRdb has only the in-frame clones, and not every one. The sample lists over 25,000 clones, around 84% occurring once. The time point here: recipient sample about 28 days before transplant, after cytoreduction. The starting material was peripheral blood mononuclear cells, obtained before stem cell transplant. Source of these receptors: an older woman with acute myeloid leukemia. Some clones in this sample may be carry-over from other donors' samples.

The V gene is TRBV7-6, the J gene TRBJ2-3, with D perhaps matching TRBD1 (6 bases). The CDR3 is 16 amino acids. Trimming left V 2 bases short and J 3 bases short, with 15 bases between. Per the germline V gene, CDR1 is SGHVS and CDR2 is FNYEAQ. The CDR3 DNA is TGTGCCAGCAGCTTAACCCCCACAGGGTTAACAGATACGCAGTATTTT. The encoded protein is CASSLTPTGLTDTQYF.

V gene TRBV9 combines with J gene TRBJ1-1, with no clear D. The germline V gene encodes CDR1 SGDLS and CDR2 YYNGEE. The CDR3 extends over 15 amino acids. The ends were cut back, 3 bases at V and 0 bases at J, with 12 bases in the middle. The CDR3: CASSADQALNTEAFF. CDR3 in DNA: TGTGCCAGCAGCGCGGATCAGGCGCTGAACACTGAAGCTTTCTTT.

The chain couples TRBV7-3 to TRBJ2-6; D unclear. In germline, CDR1 is SGHTA, CDR2 FQGTGA. CDR3 length: 16 amino acids. Trimming cost V 5 bases and J 0 bases, with 11 bases left between them. CDR3 in amino acids: CASSQGSYSGANVLTF. The CDR3 DNA reads TGTGCCAGCAGCCAAGGAAGTTACTCTGGGGCCAACGTCCTGACTTTC.

This sequence joins TRBV9 and TRBJ2-3, with D possibly being TRBD2 (5 bases). CDR1 SGDLS and CDR2 YYNGEE come from the germline V gene. V dropped 4 bases and J dropped 2 bases, with 14 bases sitting between them. The CDR3 extends over 15 amino acids. CDR3 loop: CASSPYGLLTDTQYF. In DNA, the CDR3 is TGTGCCAGCAGCCCATATGGACTCCTCACAGATACGCAGTATTTT.

V and J are TRBV5-4 and TRBJ1-2; 11 bases are shared with TRBD1. This CDR3 comprises 14 residues. Germline CDR1 and CDR2: SGHNT and YYREEE (reference sequence). The J segment lost 7 bases and the V segment lost 4 bases, leaving 6 bases of the junction unmatched. The CDR3 is CASSQGQGVGGYTF. The CDR3 region has the DNA TGTGCCAGCAGCCAGGGACAGGGGGTTGGTGGCTACACCTTC.

The chain links TRBV11-2 to TRBJ2-3, with 7 bases aligning to TRBD2. V gave up 5 bases and J gave up 2 bases; unmatched junction bases: 4. The CDR3 totals 14 residues. Germline V gene lookup returns CDR1 SGHAT and CDR2 FQNNGV. The CDR3 reads CASSRDYSTDTQYF. DNA for the CDR3: TGTGCCAGCAGCAGGGACTACTCCACAGATACGCAGTATTTT.

This chain joins TRBV7-9 and TRBJ1-2, with 9 bases identical to TRBD1. Germline values: CDR1 SEHNR, CDR2 FQNEAQ (reference sequence). V lost 4 bases and J lost 5; bases outside the gene matches: 8. This CDR3 comprises 15 residues. CDR3 bases: TGTGCCAGCAGCTGGGACAGGGAAGTTCAGTATGGCTACACCTTC. This gives the protein CASSWDREVQYGYTF. Full variable domain (remainder filled in from reference TRBV7-9 and TRBJ1-2): DTGVSQNPRHKITKRGQNVTFRCDPISEHNRLYWYRQTLGQGPEFLTYFQNEAQLEKSRLLSDRFSAERPKGSFSTLEIQRTEQGDSAMYLCASSWDREVQYGYTFGSGTRLTVV.

This chain connects TRBV29-1 to TRBJ2-7, with 10 nucleotides matching TRBD1. Germline CDR1 is SQVTM and CDR2 is ANQGSEA. Losses at the gene ends were 6 bases for V and 0 bases for J; bases not matched to a gene: 17. The CDR3 is 18 residues long. The CDR3 spells CSVPSRDRGPSSSYEQYF. CDR3 coding DNA: TGCAGCGTCCCCTCCCGGGACAGGGGCCCTAGCAGCTCCTACGAGCAGTACTTC.

This chain links TRBV23-1 with TRBJ2-7; D may be TRBD1 (6 bases). TRBV23-1 qualifies as an ORF whose function is uncertain. The CDR3 extends over 12 amino acids. Trimming removed 10 bases from V and 2 bases from J, with 12 bases in between. The CDR3 loop is CATQGQAYEQYF. The CDR3 DNA follows: TGCGCCACCCAGGGACAAGCCTACGAGCAGTACTTC.

This clone occurred once. The chain recombines TRBV7-6 with TRBJ2-1, with TRBD2 as a possible D gene (6 bases). V dropped 1 base and J dropped 3 bases, with 13 bases sitting between them. The CDR3 loop spans 16 amino acids. Per germline, CDR1 SGHVS and CDR2 FNYEAQ. CDR3 nucleotide sequence: TGTGCCAGCAGCTTAGAGGAGCGGGCGGGCTACAATGAGCAGTTCTTC. It specifies CASSLEERAGYNEQFF.

The chain links TRBV7-6 to TRBJ1-2, with 7 positions matching TRBD1. Germline CDR1 is SGHVS and CDR2 is FNYEAQ. J was trimmed by 3 bases and V by 5 bases; bases with no gene match: 6. The CDR3 runs 14 residues. CDR3 loop: CASSPGGGYYGYTF. CDR3 nucleotide sequence: TGTGCCAGCAGCCCAGGGGGGGGATACTATGGCTACACCTTC.